One and the same sample provided the 12 T cell receptor beta chains below, sequenced in a study of blood T cell repertoires in COVID-19. Measured with immunoSEQ multiplex PCR; TCRdb has only the in-frame clones, and not every one. The data hold about 180,000 clones, with about 88% observed a single time. The sequenced sample was peripheral blood. These receptor sequences come from a woman in her 30s with active or convalescent COVID-19.

The rearrangement links TRBV7-9 to TRBJ1-2; the match to TRBD1 covers 8 bases. Per germline, CDR1 SEHNR and CDR2 FQNEAQ (reference sequence). The CDR3 extends over 15 amino acids. Trimming at V came to 2 bases and at J to 3 bases, leaving 5 bases not matched to a gene. CDR3 loop: CASSLPGGNDYGYTF. CDR3 DNA sequence: TGTGCCAGCAGCTTACCAGGGGGCAACGACTATGGCTACACCTTC.

This chain joins TRBV10-2 and TRBJ2-7; D is perhaps TRBD1 (6 bases). V was pared by 2 bases and J by 0 bases, with 14 bases between. Germline V gene data show CDR1 as WSHSY and CDR2 as SAAADI. The CDR3 runs to 16 residues. This CDR3 is CASSEGGQLDSYEQYF. CDR3 in DNA: TGCGCCAGCAGTGAGGGTGGACAGTTAGACTCCTACGAGCAGTACTTC.

The chain uses TRBV27 and TRBJ1-5; a possible D gene is TRBD1 (5 bases). The V gene's germline CDR1 is MNHEY and CDR2 SMNVEV (reference sequence). The V end lost 6 bases, the J end lost 0 bases, and 15 bases lay between the germline ends. The CDR3 spans 16 residues. The CDR3 protein is CASRGEGRISNQPQHF. CDR3 DNA sequence: TGTGCCAGCAGAGGAGAGGGGAGGATTAGCAATCAGCCCCAGCATTTT.

The chain carries TRBV27 and TRBJ2-2, with no clear D. This CDR3 region has 14 residues. The germline V gene has CDR1 MNHEY and CDR2 SMNVEV (reference sequence). V lost 2 bases to trimming and J lost 4 bases, with 8 bases between them. Written as DNA, the CDR3 is TGTGCCAGCAGTTTAATCTTCTCCACCGGGGAGCTGTTTTTT. Encoded protein: CASSLIFSTGELFF.

This rearrangement joins TRBV7-2 to TRBJ1-5; D gene ambiguous. Germline CDR1 is SGHTA and CDR2 is FQGNSA. CDR3 length equals 13 residues. The V and J ends lost 7 bases and 3 bases respectively, with 10 bases between them. In nucleotides, the CDR3 is TGTGCCAGCACCAGACAATCCAATCAGCCCCAGCATTTT. Residues: CASTRQSNQPQHF.

This chain links TRBV21-1 with TRBJ1-2. TRBV21-1 is an annotated pseudogene. This CDR3 contains 18 residues. CDR3 nucleotides: TGTGCCAGCAGCAAAGAGGACTGCAGCCTGAGAAACTTCTATGGCTACACCTTC. Encoded protein: CASSKEDCSLRNFYGYTF.

The rearrangement joins TRBV27 to TRBJ1-1; 9 bases agree with TRBD1. Per germline, CDR1 MNHEY and CDR2 SMNVEV (reference sequence). V lost 6 bases and J lost 4; bases outside the gene matches: 0. The CDR3 contains 12 residues. The CDR3 protein is CASRTGGTEAFF. CDR3 DNA: TGTGCCAGCAGGACAGGGGGCACTGAAGCTTTCTTT.

DNA for the CDR3: TGTGCCAGCAGCCATCCAGTCGGGGACGAGCAGTACTTC. Its protein product is CASSHPVGDEQYF. J is TRBJ2-7 and V is TRBV9, with D perhaps TRBD2 (5 bases). The CDR3 consists of 13 residues. CDR1 is SGDLS, CDR2 YYNGEE, per germline. V was cut by 4 bases and J by 5 bases, with 13 bases left in between. The variable domain in full, with the rest retrieved from reference TRBV9 and TRBJ2-7, is DSGVTQTPKHLITATGQRVTLRCSPRSGDLSVYWYQQSLDQGLQFLIQYYNGEERAKGNILERFSAQQFPDLHSELNLSSLELGDSALYFCASSHPVGDEQYFGPGTRLTVT.

This rearrangement joins TRBV11-2 to TRBJ2-5, with 7 bases fitting TRBD2. The CDR3 loop spans 15 amino acids. Germline V gene data show CDR1 as SGHAT and CDR2 as FQNNGV. J was trimmed by 1 base and V by 5 bases; bases with no gene match: 7. The chain's CDR3 is CASSPRGEVQETQYF. The CDR3 nucleotides are TGTGCCAGCAGCCCCCGGGGGGAGGTCCAAGAGACCCAGTACTTC.

The chain uses TRBV7-9 and TRBJ2-7; a weak D match, TRBD2 (6 bases). Between the trimmed V and J ends, which lost 5 bases and 6 bases, there was a span of 11 bases. Per the germline V gene, CDR1 is SEHNR and CDR2 is FQNEAQ (reference sequence). CDR3 size: 12 residues. The DNA for the CDR3 is TGTGCCAGCAGCCTCTTGGAGGGCGAGCAGTACTTC. It encodes CASSLLEGEQYF.

This rearrangement joins TRBV28 to TRBJ1-2, with D possibly being TRBD1 (6 bases). Trimming took off 1 base at V and 0 bases at J, with 12 bases between the two ends. Germline-derived CDR1 and CDR2 are MDHEN and SYDVKM. CDR3 length equals 16 residues. This CDR3 is CASSLSAGTTNYGYTF. DNA of the CDR3: TGTGCCAGCAGTTTATCCGCCGGGACAACTAACTATGGCTACACCTTC.

The chain carries TRBV28 and TRBJ1-5, with TRBD1 identical over 11 bases. CDR3 length: 16 residues. Germline CDR1 is MDHEN and CDR2 is SYDVKM. The junction had 8 bases not matched to a gene; V was cut back by 4 bases and J by 6 bases. CDR3 in amino acids: CASSSVGQGAAQPQHF. The DNA for the CDR3 is TGTGCCAGCAGTTCGGTAGGACAGGGGGCGGCTCAGCCCCAGCATTTT.